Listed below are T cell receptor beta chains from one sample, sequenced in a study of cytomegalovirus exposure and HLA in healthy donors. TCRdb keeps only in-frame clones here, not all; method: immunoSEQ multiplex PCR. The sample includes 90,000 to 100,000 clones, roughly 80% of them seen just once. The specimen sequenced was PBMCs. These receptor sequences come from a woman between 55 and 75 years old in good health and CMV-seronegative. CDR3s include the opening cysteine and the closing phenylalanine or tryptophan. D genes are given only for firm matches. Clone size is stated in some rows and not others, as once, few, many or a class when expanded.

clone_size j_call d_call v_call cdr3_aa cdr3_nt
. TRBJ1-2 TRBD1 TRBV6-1 CASSGDRAGYGYTF TGTGCCAGCAGTGGTGACAGGGCGGGCTATGGCTACACCTTC
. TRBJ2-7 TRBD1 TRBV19 CASSSPGQGVYEQYF TGTGCCAGTAGTTCCCCAGGACAGGGAGTTTACGAGCAGTACTTC
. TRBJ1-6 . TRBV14 CASSHRGQTSYNSPLHF TGTGCCAGCAGCCATAGAGGACAAACCTCCTATAATTCACCCCTCCACTTT
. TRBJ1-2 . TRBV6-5 CASSRHSSNYGYTF TGTGCCAGCAGCCGACACTCAAGTAACTATGGCTACACCTTC
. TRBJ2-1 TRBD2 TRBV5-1 CASSLETTSGHEQFF TGCGCCAGCAGCTTGGAAACGACTAGCGGCCATGAGCAGTTCTTC
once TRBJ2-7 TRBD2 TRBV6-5 CASSYALAGGSYEQYF TGTGCCAGCAGTTACGCACTAGCGGGAGGCTCCTACGAGCAGTACTTC
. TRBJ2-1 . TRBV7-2 CAKGGVYNEQFF TGTGCCAAGGGGGGGGTCTACAATGAGCAGTTCTTC
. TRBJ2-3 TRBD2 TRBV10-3 CAISGGTSGGRTDTQYF TGTGCCATCAGTGGGGGGACTAGCGGGGGCCGCACAGATACGCAGTATTTT
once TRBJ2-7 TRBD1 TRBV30 CAWSLGGQGYEQYF TGTGCCTGGTCCCTAGGGGGACAGGGGTACGAGCAGTACTTC
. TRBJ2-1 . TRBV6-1 CASKQESSYNEQFF TGTGCCAGCAAGCAGGAAAGCTCCTACAATGAGCAGTTCTTC
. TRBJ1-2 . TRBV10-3 CAISESGVPIRNYGYTF TGTGCCATCAGTGAGTCGGGCGTTCCCATAAGAAACTATGGCTACACCTTC
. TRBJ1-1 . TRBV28 CASSLRGRTEAFF TGTGCCAGCAGTTTACGGGGGAGAACTGAAGCTTTCTTT
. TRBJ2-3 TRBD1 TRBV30 CALGTGSLTSTDTQYF TGTGCTTTGGGGACAGGGAGTCTTACTAGCACAGATACGCAGTATTTT
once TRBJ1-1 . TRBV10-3 CAISAGGNTEAFF TGTGCCATCAGTGCCGGGGGAAACACTGAAGCTTTCTTT
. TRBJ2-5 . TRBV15 CATPGGKRETQYF TGTGCCACCCCAGGAGGGAAGAGGGAGACCCAGTACTTC
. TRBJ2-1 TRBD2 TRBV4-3 CASSQETSGGYNEQFF TGCGCCAGCAGCCAAGAAACTAGCGGGGGCTACAATGAGCAGTTCTTC
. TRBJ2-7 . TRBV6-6 CASGIGPYEQYF TGTGCCAGCGGAATTGGGCCCTACGAGCAGTACTTC
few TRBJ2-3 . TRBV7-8 CASSLKGKSTDTQYF TGTGCCAGCAGCTTAAAGGGGAAGAGCACAGATACGCAGTATTTT
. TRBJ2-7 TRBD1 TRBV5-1 CASSFLQGSSYEQYF TGCGCCAGCAGCTTCCTACAGGGGAGCTCCTACGAGCAGTACTTC
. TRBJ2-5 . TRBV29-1 CSGQRGGLETQYF TGCAGCGGGCAACGTGGGGGCCTTGAGACCCAGTACTTC
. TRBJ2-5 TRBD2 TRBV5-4 CASSRASGGETQYF TGTGCCAGCAGCCGGGCTAGCGGGGGGGAGACCCAGTACTTC
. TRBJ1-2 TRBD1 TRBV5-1 CASSSQGAEGYTF TGCGCCAGCAGCTCACAGGGGGCAGAGGGCTACACCTTC
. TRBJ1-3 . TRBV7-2 CASSLSGNGGNTIYF TGTGCCAGCAGCTTATCAGGAAATGGTGGAAACACCATATATTTT
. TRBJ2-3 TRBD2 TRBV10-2 CASALGLAGVDTQYF TGCGCCAGTGCTTTGGGACTAGCGGGAGTAGATACGCAGTATTTT
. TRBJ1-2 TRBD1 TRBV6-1 CASSLRDRVDYGYTF TGTGCCAGCAGTCTCCGGGACAGGGTGGACTATGGCTACACCTTC
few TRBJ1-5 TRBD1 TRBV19 CASSINRGRAIFPQPQHF TGTGCCAGTAGTATAAACAGGGGGCGCGCGATTTTTCCTCAGCCCCAGCATTTT
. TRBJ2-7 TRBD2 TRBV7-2 CASSTSSGSLYEQYF TGTGCCAGCAGCACATCTAGCGGGAGTCTCTACGAGCAGTACTTC
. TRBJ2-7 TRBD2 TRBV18 CASSPGEVAGGSEQYF TGTGCCAGCTCACCTGGCGAGGTAGCGGGAGGGAGCGAGCAGTACTTC
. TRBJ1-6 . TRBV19 CASSIGSGGVYNSPLHF TGTGCCAGTAGTATAGGATCAGGAGGGGTATATAATTCACCCCTCCACTTT
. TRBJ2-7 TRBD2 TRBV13 CASSLGAGRSSYEQYF TGTGCCAGCAGCTTAGGAGCCGGGAGGAGCTCCTACGAGCAGTACTTC
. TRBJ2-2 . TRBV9 CASSVGVADTGELFF TGTGCCAGCAGCGTAGGGGTAGCGGACACCGGGGAGCTGTTTTTT
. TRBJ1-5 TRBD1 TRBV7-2 CASSLGQGYSNQPQHF TGTGCCAGCAGCTTGGGACAGGGGTATAGCAATCAGCCCCAGCATTTT
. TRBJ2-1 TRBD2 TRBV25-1 CASSTGTSGSMAEQFF TGTGCCAGCAGCACCGGGACTAGCGGCTCAATGGCTGAGCAGTTCTTC
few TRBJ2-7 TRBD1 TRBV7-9 CASSFKPGQGSYEQYF TGTGCCAGCAGCTTCAAACCGGGACAGGGGTCTTACGAGCAGTACTTC
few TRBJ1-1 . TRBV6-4 CVSGPGTQNTEAFF TGTGTCTCAGGACCGGGGACACAGAACACTGAAGCTTTCTTT
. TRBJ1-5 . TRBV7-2 CASSPQGVGQPQHF TGTGCCAGCAGCCCACAGGGAGTGGGTCAGCCCCAGCATTTT
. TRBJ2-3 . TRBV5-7 CASSLPRHEDTQYF TGTGCCAGCAGCTTGCCCCGACACGAAGATACGCAGTATTTT
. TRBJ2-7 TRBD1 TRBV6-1 CASRGTGGEQYF TGTGCCAGCAGAGGCACAGGGGGCGAGCAGTACTTC
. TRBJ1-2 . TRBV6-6 CASSYSQGGYTF TGTGCCAGCAGTTACTCGCAGGGTGGCTACACCTTC
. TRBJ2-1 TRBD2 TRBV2 CASKGRLAAEEQFF TGTGCCAGCAAGGGCCGGCTAGCGGCGGAGGAGCAGTTCTTC
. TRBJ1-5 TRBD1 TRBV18 CASSPSTGVDQPQHF TGTGCCAGCTCACCATCGACAGGGGTGGATCAGCCCCAGCATTTT
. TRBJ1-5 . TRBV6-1 CASSDGRSYQPQNF TGTGCCAGCAGTGATGGGAGATCCTATCAGCCCCAGAATTTT
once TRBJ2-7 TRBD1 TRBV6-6 CASGQPGQSYEQYF TGTGCCAGCGGTCAACCGGGACAGTCCTACGAGCAGTACTTC
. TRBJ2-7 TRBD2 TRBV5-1 CASRPGLADSFYEQYF TGCGCCAGCAGACCGGGACTAGCGGACTCTTTCTACGAGCAGTACTTC
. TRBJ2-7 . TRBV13 CASSHRGRADYEQYF TGTGCCAGCAGCCACAGGGGGAGGGCTGACTACGAGCAGTACTTC
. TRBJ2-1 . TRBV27 CASSLWSTAEQFF TGTGCCAGCAGTTTATGGTCAACAGCTGAGCAGTTCTTC
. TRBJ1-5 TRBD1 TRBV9 CASGDRGRNQPQHF TGTGCCAGCGGAGACAGGGGCCGGAATCAGCCCCAGCATTTT